What follows are 28 T cell receptor beta chains derived from one specimen sequenced in a study of neurological immune-mediated disorders. TCRdb called the 5' RACE reads again in MiXCR, with one record for every CDR3 protein. The table lists 20,000 or so distinct CDR3 sequences, over 10% of them singletons, with 16% in the top ten. Sequenced material: PBMCs. The source is a middle-aged woman with HTLV-1-associated myelopathy (HAM/TSP).

This clonotype has at least ten counts. The gene calls are TRBV5-1 and TRBJ1-4; D is ambiguous. The CDR3 is made up of 14 amino acids. Trimming left V 0 bases short and J 7 bases short, with 10 bases between. Germline V gene sequence: CDR1 SGHRS, CDR2 YFSETQ. CDR3 DNA sequence: TGCGCCAGCAGCTTGGGTAGGGCCGGTGAAAAACTGTTTTTT. As protein: CASSLGRAGEKLFF. Combining the CDR3 with reference TRBV5-1 and TRBJ1-4 gives the whole variable domain KAGVTQTPRYLIKTRGQQVTLSCSPISGHRSVSWYQQTPGQGLQFLFEYFSETQRNKGNFPGRFSGRQFSNSRSEMNVSTLELGDSALYLCASSLGRAGEKLFFGSGTQLSVL.

V usage is TRBV20-1 and J usage is TRBJ2-5; D possibly corresponds to TRBD2 (6 bases). CDR1 is DFQATT, CDR2 SNEGSKA, per germline (reference sequence). The CDR3 runs 11 residues. The germline V and J ends were trimmed by 8 bases and 7 bases, with 14 bases remaining between them. In nucleotides, the CDR3 is TGCAGTCCTGGAGGGCTGGGGACCCAGTACTTC. Translated: CSPGGLGTQYF.

The sample holds many counts of this clonotype. The rearrangement uses TRBV6-5 and TRBJ2-7; tentatively, D is TRBD2 (6 bases). V was trimmed by 7 bases and J by 6 bases, leaving 10 bases between them. The CDR3 consists of 11 residues. Per the germline V gene, CDR1 is MNHEY and CDR2 is SVGAGI. The CDR3 nucleotides are TGTGCCAGCAACCGGGAGAGCGAGCAGTACGTC. It translates to CASNRESEQYV.

There are many counts of this clonotype. The rearrangement links TRBV29-1 to TRBJ2-3; TRBD1 matches at 8 bases. The CDR3 is made up of 16 amino acids. Unmatched junction bases numbered 12, after V lost 5 bases and J lost 2 bases. The V gene's germline CDR1 is SQVTM and CDR2 ANQGSEA. The CDR3 sequence is CSVPSDRVEVTDTQYF. CDR3 bases: TGCAGCGTTCCCTCGGACAGGGTGGAGGTCACAGATACGCAGTATTTT.

This chain uses TRBV11-3 with TRBJ2-5; 12 bases agree with TRBD1. V dropped 1 base and J dropped 4; count of bases not matched to a gene: 4. The CDR3 runs to 16 residues. Per the germline V gene, CDR1 is SGHNT and CDR2 is YENEEA. The chain's CDR3 is CASSLGDRGQGETQYF. DNA for the CDR3: TGTGCCAGCAGCTTAGGGGACAGGGGGCAGGGAGAGACCCAGTACTTC.

This clonotype was detected many times. The genes are TRBV20-1 and TRBJ2-5, with unresolved D. Germline CDR1 DFQATT, CDR2 SNEGSKA (reference sequence). V was pared by 0 bases and J by 4 bases, with 12 bases between. This CDR3 comprises 14 residues. The CDR3 spells CSAREFGLGETQYF. The DNA for the CDR3 is TGCAGTGCTAGAGAGTTTGGCCTAGGAGAGACCCAGTACTTC.

The sample holds many counts of this clonotype. This rearrangement joins TRBV29-1 to TRBJ1-2; unclear D gene. V lost 7 bases to trimming and J lost 3 bases, with 9 bases between them. The germline gives CDR1 SQVTM, CDR2 ANQGSEA. The CDR3 covers 11 residues. The CDR3 loop is CSGGLDYGYTF. CDR3 DNA: TGCAGCGGCGGGCTAGACTATGGCTACACCTTC.

This clonotype was picked up many times. This chain uses TRBV6-2 or TRBV6-3 with TRBJ1-1; D may be TRBD1 (5 bases). This CDR3 is 13 amino acids long. Per germline, CDR1 MNHEY and CDR2 SVGEGT. Trimming shortened V by 3 bases and J by 1 base, and 6 bases separated the two germline ends. The CDR3 nucleotides read TGTGCCAGCAGTTATGACAGGAACACTGAAGCTTTCTTT. Its protein product is CASSYDRNTEAFF.

This clonotype was picked up many times. V gene TRBV12-3 or TRBV12-4 combines with J gene TRBJ1-3, with D unclear. The CDR3 runs to 12 residues. The V and J ends lost 3 bases and 6 bases respectively, with 6 bases between them. The CDR3 bases are TGTGCCAGCAGTTTGGAGGAAAACACCATATATTTT. Encoded protein: CASSLEENTIYF.

The sample holds many counts of this clonotype. The chain recombines TRBV10-2 with TRBJ2-3; D may be TRBD2 (5 bases). Looked up from germline, CDR1 is WSHSY and CDR2 is SAAADI. V was clipped by 6 bases and J by 8 bases, with 24 bases between them. This CDR3 region has 16 residues. CDR3 sequence reads: CASSEPSRSRVGTQYF. The CDR3, as DNA: TGCGCCAGCAGCGAGCCCAGCAGATCGCGGGTTGGTACGCAGTATTTT.

This clonotype is large by share. The CDR3 nucleotides are TGCAGTACCACAGGGGGACCCGACTATGAGCAGTTCTTC. This codes for CSTTGGPDYEQFF. The V call is TRBV20-1, the J call TRBJ2-1, with TRBD1 matching over 8 bases. CDR1 is DFQATT and CDR2 is SNEGSKA in the germline V gene (reference sequence). J lost 8 bases, V lost 8 bases, and 11 bases had no gene match. This CDR3 region has 13 residues.

This clonotype was seen only once. Germline is not matched at one junction end, which may reflect a read error. This rearrangement joins TRBV25-1 to TRBJ2-3, with D hard to call. CDR3 length equals 13 residues. Germline assignment: CDR1 MGHDK and CDR2 SYGVNS. CDR3 in amino acids: CVSSDGLTDMQYF. In DNA form, the CDR3 reads TGTGTCAGCAGTGACGGCCTCACAGATATGCAGTATTTT.

This clonotype was recorded many times. This chain uses TRBV10-3 with TRBJ1-6; 10 positions agree with TRBD1. Trimming took 6 bases from V and 7 from J; bases not matched to a gene: 6. The CDR3 is made up of 15 amino acids. Germline loops: CDR1 ENHRY, CDR2 SYGVKD. In nucleotides, the CDR3 is TGTGCCATCAGAGCACCGGGACAGGGGAATTCACCCCTCCACTTT. Residues: CAIRAPGQGNSPLHF.

This clonotype was detected ten times or more. The chain recombines TRBV12-3 or TRBV12-4 with TRBJ1-1, with 7 bases identical to TRBD1. The CDR3 runs to 14 residues. J lost 1 base, V lost 8 bases, and 7 bases had no gene match. CDR3 DNA sequence: TGTGCCAGCGGACCCAACAGGGGGAACACTGAAGCTTTCTTT. This gives the protein CASGPNRGNTEAFF.

This clonotype was observed at least ten times. The chain links TRBV15 to TRBJ2-5, with D hard to call. This CDR3 is 12 amino acids long. V lost 0 bases and J lost 2, with 1 base in between. From germline, CDR1 is LNHNV and CDR2 YYDKDF (reference sequence). CDR3 coding DNA: TGTGCCACCAGCAGAGATCAAGAGACCCAGTACTTC. It encodes CATSRDQETQYF.

The rearrangement links TRBV20-1 to TRBJ2-3, with TRBD1 matching over 9 bases. V shed 0 bases and J 6 bases; nucleotides not matched to a gene: 13. This CDR3 has 17 residues. CDR1 DFQATT and CDR2 SNEGSKA come from the germline V gene (reference sequence). CDR3: CSARDWVGTGSTDTQYF. The DNA for the CDR3 is TGCAGTGCTAGAGACTGGGTTGGGACAGGGTCCACGGATACGCAGTATTTT.

This clonotype has ten or more counts. The chain employs TRBV20-1 and TRBJ2-1; D unresolved. The CDR3 spans 13 residues. Germline V gives CDR1 DFQATT, CDR2 SNEGSKA (reference sequence). The V end lost 6 bases, the J end lost 0 bases, and 9 bases lay between the germline ends. The CDR3 loop is CSANRGSYNEQFF. The CDR3 bases are TGCAGTGCCAACCGAGGCTCCTACAATGAGCAGTTCTTC.

In this sample, this clonotype turned up many times. The chain has TRBV29-1 and TRBJ1-1, with 8 bases lining up with TRBD1. CDR3 length: 12 amino acids. V shed 7 bases, J shed 1 base, and the junction held 2 bases outside the gene matches. Germline V gives CDR1 SQVTM, CDR2 ANQGSEA. The CDR3 loop reads CSAGTGNTEAFF. The CDR3 DNA reads TGCAGCGCCGGGACAGGGAACACTGAAGCTTTCTTT. Based on the CDR3 plus reference TRBV29-1 and TRBJ1-1, the full variable domain is SAVISQKPSRDICQRGTSLTIQCQVDSQVTMMFWYRQQPGQSLTLIATANQGSEATYESGFVIDKFPISRPNLTFSTLTVSNMSPEDSSIYLCSAGTGNTEAFFGQGTRLTVV.

This clonotype was picked up many times. This sequence joins TRBV11-2 and TRBJ2-1, with 9 bases fitting TRBD2. The germline gives CDR1 SGHAT, CDR2 FQNNGV. V lost 3 bases, J lost 1 base, and 1 base stayed unmatched. This CDR3 has 15 amino acids. The chain's CDR3 is CASSFLAGSYNEQFF. CDR3 DNA sequence: TGTGCCAGCAGCTTCCTAGCGGGGTCCTACAATGAGCAGTTCTTC.

V usage is TRBV6-2 or TRBV6-3 and J usage is TRBJ2-1, with D unclear. With 7 bases removed from V and 6 bases from J, the gap between germline ends came to 16 bases. Germline assignment: CDR1 MNHEY and CDR2 SVGEGT. There are 14 residues in the CDR3. CDR3 loop: CASNGYYLGNEQFF. DNA of the CDR3: TGTGCCAGCAATGGGTACTACCTAGGCAATGAGCAGTTCTTC.

This clonotype was seen ten or more times. The chain employs TRBV18 and TRBJ1-1; a possible D gene is TRBD1 (5 bases). Germline CDR1 is KGHSH and CDR2 is LQKENI. The length of the CDR3 is 15 residues. The V end was cut by 2 bases, the J end by 5 bases, with 15 bases between. CDR3 DNA: TGTGCCAGCTCACCAACGGGACGTGAGGGGACTGAAGCTTTCTTT. It codes for CASSPTGREGTEAFF.

This clonotype was counted many times. J is TRBJ1-4 and V is TRBV5-1; D perhaps matches TRBD1 (6 bases). V dropped 3 bases and J dropped 7 bases, with 16 bases sitting between them. This CDR3 is built from 15 residues. The germline V gene has CDR1 SGHRS and CDR2 YFSETQ. In DNA form, the CDR3 reads TGCGCCAGCAGCTCGCTCGGGGGGGCTGCTGAAAAACTGTTTTTT. This sequence encodes CASSSLGGAAEKLFF.

This clonotype occurred many times. The chain recombines TRBV15 with TRBJ2-1; D is possibly TRBD2 (5 bases). Trimming removed 11 bases at V and 6 bases at J, with 20 bases between. Germline-derived CDR1 and CDR2 are LNHNV and YYDKDF (reference sequence). This CDR3 has 14 amino acids. CDR3 residues: CAFSTLGGLNEQFF. The CDR3 region has the DNA TGTGCCTTTTCGACCTTAGGAGGTCTCAATGAGCAGTTCTTC.

This clonotype was counted ten times or more. This chain joins TRBV12-5 and TRBJ1-1; TRBD1 matches at 8 bases. The trim removed 0 bases at V and 4 bases at J, leaving 4 bases unmatched. Looked up from germline, CDR1 is LGHNT and CDR2 is FRNRAP. The CDR3 length is 15 residues. The CDR3 DNA reads TGTGCTAGTGGTTTGGTCGGACAGGGCCGCACTGAAGCTTTCTTT. Its translation: CASGLVGQGRTEAFF. Full variable domain (remainder filled in from reference TRBV12-5 and TRBJ1-1): DARVTQTPRHKVTEMGQEVTMRCQPILGHNTVFWYRQTMMQGLELLAYFRNRAPLDDSGMPKDRFSAEMPDATLATLKIQPSEPRDSAVYFCASGLVGQGRTEAFFGQGTRLTVV.

This clonotype appeared many times. The V and J genes are TRBV5-1 and TRBJ2-3; D remains unclear. Trimming removed 7 bases from V and 0 bases from J, with 6 bases in between. Germline V gives CDR1 SGHRS, CDR2 YFSETQ. The CDR3 spans 12 residues. CDR3 DNA: TGCGCCAGCGCCGAGAGCACAGATACGCAGTATTTT. It is translated as CASAESTDTQYF.

This clonotype was counted at least ten times. This chain uses TRBV6-1 with TRBJ2-5; 10 positions match TRBD2. Germline V gene lookup returns CDR1 MNHNS and CDR2 SASEGT. V shed 2 bases, J shed 2 bases, and the junction held 2 bases outside the gene matches. CDR3 length equals 15 residues. The CDR3 protein is CASSERAGGQETQYF. DNA of the CDR3: TGTGCCAGCAGTGAAAGAGCGGGGGGGCAAGAGACCCAGTACTTC.

This clonotype was recorded at least ten times. The J gene is TRBJ1-3, the V gene TRBV5-1, with a weak D call TRBD1 (6 bases). Germline V gene sequence: CDR1 SGHRS, CDR2 YFSETQ. V gave up 2 bases and J gave up 7 bases, with 16 bases separating them. This CDR3 comprises 15 residues. The CDR3 DNA sequence: TGCGCCAGCAGCTTCGGGACACTTAAGGGGAACACCATATATTTT. It encodes CASSFGTLKGNTIYF.

This clonotype was counted many times. The chain is built from TRBV5-1 and TRBJ1-1, with a weak D call TRBD1 (6 bases). Germline V gives CDR1 SGHRS, CDR2 YFSETQ. V was pared by 0 bases and J by 6 bases, with 9 bases between. The CDR3 is 13 residues long. CDR3 residues: CASSLAGAAEAFF. CDR3 DNA: TGCGCCAGCAGCTTGGCAGGGGCGGCTGAAGCTTTCTTT.